This T cell receptor beta chain was profiled in a study of blood T cell repertoires in COVID-19. About the study: The United States, Italy and Spain were the sources of the acute and convalescent COVID-19 samples. PBMCs, B-cell-depleted T cells, or T cells provided the cDNA or gDNA that made up the material.

The participants were between roughly 18 and 89 years old and came from some 23 US areas. Which cohort a participant joined came from the clinical history participants gave. Germline V CDR1 and CDR2: DFQATT, SNEGSKA (reference sequence). The CDR3 runs 11 residues. The data were produced by immunoSEQ multiplex PCR, yet TCRdb's version contains in-frame clones alone and is incomplete. This sample carries 150,000 to 200,000 clones, 88% of them seen once, and the ten largest clones take 9% to 10%. Sequenced input: PBMCs or T cells enriched from blood (not recorded which). This clonotype originated in a woman under 30 who had recovered from COVID-19. The chain combines TRBV20-1 with TRBJ2-7; D gene unclear. The CDR3 loop is CRSVRSYEQYF. The CDR3 coding sequence is TGCAGGAGCGTCCGCTCCTACGAGCAGTACTTC.